A selection of T cell receptor beta chains follows, all from one sample in a study of blood T cell repertoires in COVID-19. The method was immunoSEQ multiplex PCR; TCRdb's version includes in-frame clones alone and lacks a portion of them. The sample carries tens of thousands of clones, approximately 82% recorded once. Material: peripheral blood. Receptors originate from a man over 45 with active or convalescent COVID-19. Both conserved end residues are part of each CDR3. D genes are given only for firm matches. Size is omitted from some rows. Given values are once, few, many or a class for expanded clones.

clone_size j_call v_call d_call cdr3_aa cdr3_nt
NA TRBJ1-5 TRBV19 TRBD1 CASSDHRGKPQHF TGTGCCAGTAGCGACCACAGGGGGAAGCCCCAGCATTTT
NA TRBJ1-5 TRBV18 NA CASSRPGGQQPQHF TGTGCCAGCTCACGCCCGGGGGGCCAGCAGCCCCAGCATTTT
NA TRBJ1-6 TRBV7-6 NA CASSPRQNSPLHF TGTGCCAGCAGCCCTCGACAGAATTCACCCCTCCACTTT
NA TRBJ2-3 TRBV6-9 NA CASRTEGTDTQYF TGTGCCAGCAGGACGGAGGGCACAGATACGCAGTATTTT
NA TRBJ1-2 TRBV30 NA CAWSVQGGYTF TGTGCCTGGAGTGTACAGGGTGGCTACACCTTC
NA TRBJ2-3 TRBV27 NA CASSGGFSTDTQYF TGTGCCAGCAGTGGGGGCTTCAGCACAGATACGCAGTATTTT
NA TRBJ2-5 TRBV2 TRBD1 CASKGSGGETQYF TGTGCCAGCAAGGGCTCAGGGGGAGAGACCCAGTACTTC
once TRBJ1-1 TRBV6-6 TRBD1 CASSRGQGSLNTEAFF TGTGCCAGCAGTCGGGGACAGGGATCTTTGAACACTGAAGCTTTCTTT
NA TRBJ2-2 TRBV10-3 TRBD1 CAISRQGAQGGELFF TGTGCCATCAGCCGACAGGGGGCGCAAGGCGGGGAGCTGTTTTTT
NA TRBJ2-3 TRBV11-2 TRBD2 CASSLAELAGGADTQYF TGTGCCAGCAGCTTAGCCGAACTAGCGGGGGGGGCAGATACGCAGTATTTT
NA TRBJ1-4 TRBV19 NA CASSMEQAGDEKLFF TGTGCCAGTAGTATGGAGCAGGCAGGGGATGAAAAACTGTTTTTT
NA TRBJ2-1 TRBV7-9 NA CASSLGGTIRSNEQFF TGTGCCAGCAGCTTAGGAGGGACAATCCGATCGAATGAGCAGTTCTTC
NA TRBJ1-6 TRBV7-9 NA CASSLGGGSPLHF TGTGCCAGCAGCTTAGGAGGTGGATCACCCCTCCACTTT
few TRBJ2-6 TRBV18 TRBD1 CASSPGTGAHSGANVLTF TGTGCCAGCTCCCCCGGGACAGGGGCCCACTCTGGGGCCAACGTCCTGACTTTC
NA TRBJ2-2 TRBV24-1 NA CATSDLGQIGTGELFF TGTGCCACCAGTGATTTAGGACAGATCGGCACCGGGGAGCTGTTTTTT
NA TRBJ2-2 TRBV4-2 NA CASSQDSSPRELFF TGTGCCAGCAGCCAAGATAGCTCGCCGAGGGAGCTGTTTTTT
NA TRBJ1-6 TRBV27 TRBD1 CASSLGTGHNSPLHF TGTGCCAGCAGTCTCGGGACAGGGCATAATTCACCCCTCCACTTT
few TRBJ1-5 TRBV6-1 TRBD1 CASSEGDRGGGAQHF TGTGCCAGCAGTGAAGGTGACAGGGGCGGAGGAGCCCAGCATTTT
few TRBJ1-6 TRBV9 NA CASSALQYNSPLHF TGTGCCAGCAGCGCATTACAGTATAATTCACCCCTCCACTTT
NA TRBJ2-3 TRBV10-3 NA CAISEEGDTQYF TGTGCCATCAGTGAAGAGGGAGATACGCAGTATTTT
NA TRBJ2-3 TRBV7-2 TRBD2 CASSFGGMGDTQYF TGTGCCAGCAGCTTCGGGGGGATGGGAGATACGCAGTATTTT
NA TRBJ1-2 TRBV11-2 NA CASSSTTGSFGYTF TGTGCCAGCAGCTCGACGACAGGCTCTTTTGGCTACACCTTC
NA TRBJ1-4 TRBV7-9 TRBD1 CASSVTGTGNEKLFF TGTGCCAGCAGCGTAACCGGGACAGGGAATGAAAAACTGTTTTTT
NA TRBJ2-2 TRBV25-1 TRBD2 CASSRTSGNTGELFF TGTGCCAGCAGCAGGACTAGCGGTAACACCGGGGAGCTGTTTTTT
NA TRBJ1-1 TRBV19 TRBD1 CASSSAGQAGTEAFF TGTGCCAGTAGTTCAGCCGGACAGGCTGGCACTGAAGCTTTCTTT
NA TRBJ2-3 TRBV5-1 TRBD2 CASSFTSGASTDTQYF TGCGCCAGCAGCTTCACTAGCGGGGCTAGCACAGATACGCAGTATTTT
NA TRBJ1-4 TRBV28 NA CASSLLGAQATNEKLFF TGTGCCAGCAGTTTACTGGGGGCCCAGGCAACTAATGAAAAACTGTTTTTT
few TRBJ2-1 TRBV5-1 TRBD1 CASSFGQGEYNEQFF TGCGCCAGCAGCTTCGGACAGGGGGAGTACAATGAGCAGTTCTTC
NA TRBJ2-2 TRBV24-1 TRBD1 CATSDTTTGVNTGELFF TGTGCCACCAGTGATACAACGACAGGGGTGAACACCGGGGAGCTGTTTTTT
once TRBJ2-2 TRBV19 NA CASSRGTLNTGELFF TGTGCCAGCAGCAGAGGGACATTGAACACCGGGGAGCTGTTTTTT
once TRBJ1-2 TRBV29-1 TRBD1 CSVEELMKGQGVWGYTF TGCAGCGTTGAAGAGCTCATGAAGGGACAGGGGGTTTGGGGCTACACCTTC
NA TRBJ2-5 TRBV5-1 TRBD1 CASSSGTGGETQYF TGCGCCAGCAGCTCGGGGACAGGGGGAGAGACCCAGTACTTC
NA TRBJ2-7 TRBV6-5 TRBD1 CASRYGQGVYEQYF TGTGCCAGCAGGTATGGACAGGGCGTCTACGAGCAGTACTTC
NA TRBJ1-5 TRBV6-4 NA CASSETGGGNQPQHF TGTGCCAGCAGTGAGACGGGGGGTGGCAATCAGCCCCAGCATTTT
NA TRBJ2-2 TRBV10-3 TRBD1 CAIKTGAITGELFF TGTGCCATCAAGACAGGGGCGATCACCGGGGAGCTGTTTTTT
NA TRBJ1-5 TRBV12-3/TRBV12-4 NA CASRFQGSQPQHF TGTGCCAGCAGATTTCAGGGGAGCCAGCCCCAGCATTTT
NA TRBJ2-5 TRBV27 TRBD1 CASSLSSDRGRETQYF TGTGCCAGCAGTTTATCGTCTGACAGGGGGCGGGAGACCCAGTACTTC
NA TRBJ2-3 TRBV19 TRBD2 CASSIVGVAGGFTDTQYF TGTGCCAGTAGTATAGTAGGAGTGGCGGGGGGCTTCACAGATACGCAGTATTTT
few TRBJ1-6 TRBV30 NA CAWSDSSYNSPLHF TGTGCCTGGAGTGACAGCTCCTATAATTCACCCCTCCACTTT
NA TRBJ1-1 TRBV11-2 NA CASSSQGMAEAFF TGTGCCAGCAGCTCACAGGGTATGGCTGAAGCTTTCTTT
NA TRBJ1-2 TRBV2 NA CASRAGSTTGYTF TGTGCCAGCAGGGCAGGATCAACGACTGGCTACACCTTC
NA TRBJ1-2 TRBV28 NA CASSFRGGTYGYTF TGTGCCAGCAGTTTTAGGGGGGGAACATATGGCTACACCTTC
NA TRBJ2-7 TRBV3-1/TRBV3-2 TRBD2 CASSFGLAAFYEQYF TGTGCCAGCAGTTTCGGACTAGCGGCGTTCTACGAGCAGTACTTC
NA TRBJ1-2 TRBV18 NA CASSPTAGQDYGYTF TGTGCCAGCTCACCAACCGCGGGTCAGGACTATGGCTACACCTTC
once TRBJ1-3 TRBV6-6 NA CASSYSNFRDTIYF TGTGCCAGCAGTTACTCGAATTTCCGGGACACCATATATTTT
NA TRBJ2-3 TRBV5-5 TRBD2 CASSTGGPSTDTQYF TGTGCCAGCAGCACGGGGGGACCCAGCACAGATACGCAGTATTTT
NA TRBJ2-1 TRBV9 TRBD1 CASSVGSGQYNEQFF TGTGCCAGCAGCGTAGGGTCGGGACAGTACAATGAGCAGTTCTTC
few TRBJ1-1 TRBV3-1/TRBV3-2 NA CASSPTGNTEAFF TGTGCCAGCAGCCCGACAGGGAACACTGAAGCTTTCTTT
NA TRBJ1-5 TRBV7-6 TRBD1 CASSQQGGSNQPQHF TGTGCCAGCAGCCAACAGGGGGGGAGCAATCAGCCCCAGCATTTT
NA TRBJ2-2 TRBV6-2/TRBV6-3 TRBD1 CASSFQGETGELFF TGTGCCAGCAGTTTCCAGGGGGAGACCGGGGAGCTGTTTTTT
NA TRBJ2-3 TRBV5-1 TRBD2 CASSLGGLATDTQYF TGCGCCAGCAGCCTCGGGGGACTAGCAACAGATACGCAGTATTTT
NA TRBJ1-6 TRBV9 NA CASSVEGVDNSPLHF TGTGCCAGCAGCGTAGAGGGGGTGGACAATTCACCCCTCCACTTT
NA TRBJ2-1 TRBV3-1/TRBV3-2 NA CASNLGGREQFF TGTGCCAGCAACCTCGGTGGCAGGGAGCAGTTCTTC
NA TRBJ2-2 TRBV7-7 TRBD2 CASSKTSGGAVGELFF TGTGCCAGCAGCAAGACTAGCGGGGGGGCCGTCGGGGAGCTGTTTTTT
few TRBJ2-7 TRBV14 TRBD2 CASSKGAGGSEQYF TGTGCCAGCAGCAAAGGGGCGGGGGGTTCCGAGCAGTACTTC
NA TRBJ2-1 TRBV4-3 TRBD2 CASSQEQRGVHEQFF TGCGCCAGCAGCCAAGAACAGCGGGGGGTCCATGAGCAGTTCTTC
once TRBJ2-5 TRBV9 TRBD1 CASTLGGTGGLETQYF TGTGCCAGCACCCTTGGTGGGACAGGGGGCTTAGAGACCCAGTACTTC